The 21 T cell receptor beta chains presented below share a single source sample, sequenced in a study of OX40 agonist ivuxolimab in advanced cancers. The protocol was immunoSEQ multiplex PCR, while the TCRdb copy is restricted to in-frame clones and leaves out a portion. The table lists approximately 69,000 clones, just over 90% of them singletons, with about 0.3% in the top ten. Sequenced material: CD4+ or CD8+ T cells sorted from blood, taken in a trial of the OX40 agonist ivuxolimab. These receptors all come from an adult with an advanced solid tumor such as melanoma, head and neck, liver or kidney cancer.

This clone was picked up one time. This chain uses TRBV6-5 with TRBJ2-7, with TRBD2 matching over 9 bases. The CDR3 contains 14 residues. Germline CDR1 reads MNHEY; CDR2 reads SVGAGI. J lost 2 bases, V lost 6 bases, and 5 bases had no gene match. The DNA of the CDR3 is TGTGCCAGCAGGCGACTAGCGGAGGCCTACGAGCAGTACTTC. Residues: CASRRLAEAYEQYF.

This sequence joins TRBV19 and TRBJ1-5; TRBD1 aligns across 8 bases. CDR1 and CDR2 (germline): LNHDA, SQIVND (reference sequence). The ends lost 0 bases at V and 7 bases at J; junction bases unmatched: 11. The CDR3 sequence is 17 residues long. CDR3 sequence: CASSIDPARGLQQPQHF. The CDR3 coding sequence is TGTGCCAGTAGTATAGACCCAGCCAGGGGGCTGCAACAGCCCCAGCATTTT.

This clone was observed a single time. V usage is TRBV18 and J usage is TRBJ1-1; no firm D call. With 1 base removed from V and 0 bases from J, the gap between germline ends came to 15 bases. Germline V gene sequence: CDR1 KGHSH, CDR2 LQKENI. This CDR3 comprises 17 residues. The CDR3 coding sequence is TGTGCCAGCTCACCACGAGAAAGGACCAGAATGAACACTGAAGCTTTCTTT. This gives the protein CASSPRERTRMNTEAFF.

This clone was counted a few times. This chain connects TRBV18 to TRBJ1-5; TRBD1 agrees at 7 bases. Germline CDR1 reads KGHSH; CDR2 reads LQKENI. The CDR3 contains 14 residues. The V gene end was trimmed by 3 bases and the J gene end by 6 bases; junction bases not matched to a gene: 5. For the CDR3, the DNA is TGTGCCAGCTCACCGCAGGGGGAAAGTCAGCCCCAGCATTTT. Translation gives CASSPQGESQPQHF.

The rearrangement uses TRBV30 and TRBJ1-5; D gene uncertain. The CDR3 spans 15 residues. The V and J ends lost 2 bases and 6 bases respectively, with 17 bases between them. The germline V gene encodes CDR1 GTSNPN and CDR2 SVGIG (reference sequence). The CDR3 loop is CAWSPNGVMFQPQHF. CDR3 DNA sequence: TGTGCCTGGAGTCCGAACGGGGTGATGTTTCAGCCCCAGCATTTT. The variable domain in full, completed from reference TRBV30 and TRBJ1-5, reads SQTIHQWPATLVQPVGSPLSLECTVEGTSNPNLYWYRQAAGRGLQLLFYSVGIGQISSEVPQNLSASRPQDRQFILSSKKLLLSDSGFYLCAWSPNGVMFQPQHFGDGTRLSIL.

This clone was recorded a few times. The chain has TRBV5-4 and TRBJ2-4; possibly TRBD2 for D (6 bases). The CDR3 consists of 16 residues. With 3 bases removed from V and 1 base from J, the gap between germline ends came to 14 bases. Germline values: CDR1 SGHNT, CDR2 YYREEE (reference sequence). CDR3 DNA: TGTGCCAGCAGCTCGCGGGGTGAGGGGGCCAAAAACATTCAGTACTTC. Translation gives CASSSRGEGAKNIQYF.

The chain employs TRBV2 and TRBJ2-5; 10 bases agree with TRBD2. After removal of 6 bases from V and 4 bases from J, the junction contained 11 bases not matched to a gene. Germline V gives CDR1 SNHLY, CDR2 FYNNEI. This CDR3 comprises 16 residues. The CDR3 protein is CASRVTGTSDRETQYF. In nucleotides, the CDR3 is TGTGCCAGCAGGGTTACCGGGACTAGCGACCGAGAGACCCAGTACTTC.

CDR3 sequence reads: CASSPWDSQETQYF. In nucleotides, the CDR3 is TGTGCCAGCAGTCCCTGGGACAGCCAAGAGACCCAGTACTTC. This rearrangement joins TRBV28 to TRBJ2-5; 7 bases match TRBD1. The CDR3 runs to 14 residues. V lost 5 bases and J lost 1; bases outside the gene matches: 4. Germline-derived CDR1 and CDR2 are MDHEN and SYDVKM.

The chain couples TRBV21-1 to TRBJ2-6; no DNA check was done on the table's D call, TRBD2. TRBV21-1 is reported as a pseudogene. The length of the CDR3 is 17 residues. The CDR3 DNA reads as TGTGCCAGCAGCAAAGGGAGCAGACCCTCTGGGGCCAACGTCCTGACTTTC. Its translation: CASSKGSRPSGANVLTF.

The V and J genes are TRBV6-5 and TRBJ2-1; tentatively, D is TRBD2 (6 bases). Germline V CDR1 and CDR2: MNHEY, SVGAGI. V lost 9 bases to trimming and J lost 0 bases, with 15 bases between them. The CDR3 spans 15 residues. CDR3 bases: TGTGCCAGTTCCGGGGGAATGGGCTCCTACAATGAGCAGTTCTTC. Its translation is CASSGGMGSYNEQFF.

V and J are TRBV11-2 and TRBJ1-1; TRBD1 matches at 10 bases. This CDR3 has 16 amino acids. Germline assignment: CDR1 SGHAT and CDR2 FQNNGV. V was pared by 5 bases and J by 5 bases, with 11 bases of the junction left unmatched. This CDR3 reads CASSPPGQGLGTEAFF. The DNA of the CDR3 is TGTGCCAGCAGCCCCCCGGGACAGGGGTTGGGGACTGAAGCTTTCTTT.

The V and J genes are TRBV19 and TRBJ1-2; 9 bases align to TRBD1. V shed 0 bases, J shed 9 bases, and the junction held 8 bases outside the gene matches. CDR3 size: 15 residues. Germline CDR1 LNHDA, CDR2 SQIVND (reference sequence). The DNA of the CDR3 is TGTGCCAGTAGTATAGACACCGGGACAGGGACAAGCTACACCTTC. Amino acid sequence: CASSIDTGTGTSYTF.

A word on this clone: The sample carries other DNA sequences with the same CDR3. The chain uses TRBV2 and TRBJ2-7; D assignment may be TRBD1 or TRBD2 (5 bases each). This CDR3 region has 13 residues. Trimming pared 7 bases from V and 2 bases from J, leaving 12 bases between. The V gene's germline CDR1 is SNHLY and CDR2 FYNNEI. Written as DNA, the CDR3 is TGTGCCAGCACAAGGGACCTTGCCTACGAGCAGTACTTC. Translation: CASTRDLAYEQYF. Full variable domain (rest looked up from reference TRBV2 and TRBJ2-7): EPEVTQTPSHQVTQMGQEVILRCVPISNHLYFYWYRQILGQKVEFLVSFYNNEISEKSEIFDDQFSVERPDGSNFTLKIRSTKLEDSAMYFCASTRDLAYEQYFGPGTRLTVT.

The rearrangement joins TRBV9 to TRBJ2-7; 9 nucleotides agree with TRBD2. The CDR3 spans 15 residues. The V segment lost 5 bases and the J segment 4 bases; nucleotides outside the gene matches: 10. Germline V lookup: CDR1 SGDLS, CDR2 YYNGEE. In DNA form, the CDR3 reads TGTGCCAGCAGTAGGTGGGGACTAGCAACTTACGAGCAGTACTTC. Translation gives CASSRWGLATYEQYF.

The chain uses TRBV6-1 and TRBJ1-3; a possible D gene is TRBD1 (6 bases). V lost 4 bases, J lost 0 bases, and 16 bases lay in between. Germline CDR1 MNHNS, CDR2 SASEGT. This CDR3 has 17 amino acids. CDR3 amino acids: CASSGPLGGSSGNTIYF. As DNA, the CDR3 is TGTGCCAGCAGTGGACCCCTAGGGGGGAGCTCTGGAAACACCATATATTTT.

V gene TRBV27 combines with J gene TRBJ1-6, with D uncertain. This CDR3 comprises 17 residues. V was pared by 2 bases and J by 0 bases, with 11 bases between. From germline, CDR1 is MNHEY and CDR2 SMNVEV (reference sequence). This chain's CDR3 is CASSLNPQSSYNSPLHF. Written as DNA, the CDR3 is TGTGCCAGCAGTTTAAACCCACAGAGCTCCTATAATTCACCCCTCCACTTT.

The chain links TRBV19 to TRBJ2-1, with 7 bases that match TRBD2. V trimming: 5 bases; J trimming: 0 bases; junction bases outside the gene matches: 7. Germline loops: CDR1 LNHDA, CDR2 SQIVND (reference sequence). This CDR3 has 16 amino acids. The CDR3 loop reads CASSFPSGSSYNEQFF. In DNA form, the CDR3 reads TGTGCCAGTAGTTTTCCTAGCGGAAGCTCCTACAATGAGCAGTTCTTC.

The chain links TRBV11-2 to TRBJ2-3; perhaps TRBD2 as D (5 bases). Trimming took off 4 bases at V and 5 bases at J, with 7 bases between the two ends. Germline V gene lookup returns CDR1 SGHAT and CDR2 FQNNGV. CDR3 length: 12 residues. CDR3 sequence reads: CASSSRGDTQYF. The CDR3 DNA reads as TGTGCCAGCAGCTCCCGGGGAGATACGCAGTATTTT. Variable domain in full (rest from reference TRBV11-2 and TRBJ2-3): EAGVAQSPRYKIIEKRQSVAFWCNPISGHATLYWYQQILGQGPKLLIQFQNNGVVDDSQLPKDRFSAERLKGVDSTLKIQPAKLEDSAVYLCASSSRGDTQYFGPGTRLTVL.

This sequence joins TRBV6-6 and TRBJ2-2; perhaps TRBD2 as D (6 bases). The CDR3 sequence is 14 residues long. V gave up 8 bases and J gave up 9 bases, with 19 bases separating them. Germline lookup yields CDR1 MNHNY and CDR2 SVGAGI (reference sequence). This CDR3 is CASRPGAGNWELFF. The CDR3 coding sequence is TGTGCCAGCCGGCCGGGTGCGGGGAACTGGGAGCTGTTTTTT.

The chain links TRBV19 to TRBJ1-2; the match to TRBD1 covers 7 bases. With 7 bases clipped from V and 1 base from J, the junction kept 9 bases outside the gene matches. Germline CDR1 reads LNHDA; CDR2 reads SQIVND (reference sequence). CDR3 length: 15 amino acids. The CDR3 DNA reads TGTGCCAGTATCCGGAAGAGGGGGCATAACTATGGCTACACCTTC. Its protein product is CASIRKRGHNYGYTF. Filled out from reference TRBV19 and TRBJ1-2, the complete variable domain reads DGGITQSPKYLFRKEGQNVTLSCEQNLNHDAMYWYRQDPGQGLRLIYYSQIVNDFQKGDIAEGYSVSREKKESFPLTVTSAQKNPTAFYLCASIRKRGHNYGYTFGSGTRLTVV.

CDR3 in amino acids: CASRDNTGSNQPQHF. CDR3 DNA sequence: TGTGCCAGCAGAGATAATACAGGGTCCAATCAGCCCCAGCATTTT. The chain combines TRBV2 with TRBJ1-5, with a weak D call TRBD1 (6 bases). The length of the CDR3 is 15 residues. Trimming took off 6 bases at V and 3 bases at J, with 15 bases between the two ends. Germline loops: CDR1 SNHLY, CDR2 FYNNEI.